The clone carrying this TCR beta chain was counted a few times. Its antigen is still unknown. Germline-derived CDR1 and CDR2 are LGHNA and YNFKEQ. This CDR3 has 16 residues. V was pared by 0 bases and J by 4 bases, with 13 bases between. The TCR beta cDNA libraries contained unique molecular identifiers. From roughly 1 to 10 million T cells, 500,000 or so cDNA molecules were obtained. One entry per CDR3 protein, called by TCRdb with MiXCR from the PCR reads. This sample has roughly 570,000 distinct CDR3 sequences; less than 40% occur once, and the top ten carry about 5.6%. The source of the sample is a study of post-analysis software for immune sequencing data. Background on the study: Both relapsing-remitting and secondary progressive multiple sclerosis featured among the disease courses, as did progressive-relapsing multiple sclerosis. Findings and caveats of the study: By F measure, strong co-clustering occurred among samples prepared in the same batch. The normalized Chao1 diversity of multiple sclerosis patients was significantly lower than that of controls. Controls showed lower frequencies than patients for five TRBV segments, and TRBV5-6, TRBV5-1 and TRBV20-1 were among these.

The clonotype was recovered from a girl under 18 with multiple sclerosis. The chain combines TRBV4-2 with TRBJ1-5; possibly TRBD1 for D (5 bases). The sequencing input was blood. CDR3 nucleotides: TGTGCCAGCAGCCAAGAAATCCAGGGTTGGAATCAGCCCCAGCATTTT. It yields the protein CASSQEIQGWNQPQHF.